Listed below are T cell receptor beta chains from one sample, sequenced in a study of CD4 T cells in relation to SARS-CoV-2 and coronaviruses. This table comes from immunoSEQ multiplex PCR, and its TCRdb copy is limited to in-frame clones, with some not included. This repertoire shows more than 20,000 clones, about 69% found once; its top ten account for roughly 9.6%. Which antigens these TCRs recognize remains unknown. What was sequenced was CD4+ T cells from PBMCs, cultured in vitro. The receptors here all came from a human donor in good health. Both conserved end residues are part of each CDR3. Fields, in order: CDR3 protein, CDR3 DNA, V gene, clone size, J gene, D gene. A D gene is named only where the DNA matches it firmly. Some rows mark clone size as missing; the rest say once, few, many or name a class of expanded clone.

CAWSVIQSREQYF,TGTGCCTGGAGTGTCATCCAATCGAGGGAGCAGTACTTC,TRBV30,-,TRBJ2-7,-
CASSLVPGGSRINEQYF,TGTGCCAGCAGCTTGGTCCCAGGTGGGTCACGTATTAACGAGCAGTACTTC,TRBV5-5,-,TRBJ2-7,-
CASSPPGGENYGYTF,TGTGCCAGCAGCCCCCCTGGGGGTGAAAACTATGGCTACACCTTC,TRBV3-1/TRBV3-2,-,TRBJ1-2,-
CASSIGGAGGYEQYF,TGTGCCAGTAGTATCGGGGGGGCAGGCGGCTACGAGCAGTACTTC,TRBV19,-,TRBJ2-7,TRBD2
CASSPSRTGVSPLHF,TGTGCCAGCAGCCCCTCGCGGACAGGAGTTTCACCCCTCCACTTT,TRBV7-9,-,TRBJ1-6,TRBD1
CASSSPRGRNYGYTF,TGTGCCAGCAGCTCCCCCAGGGGGCGAAACTATGGCTACACCTTC,TRBV13,-,TRBJ1-2,TRBD1
CASSYSTMNTEAFF,TGTGCCAGCAGTTACTCGACGATGAACACTGAAGCTTTCTTT,TRBV6-2/TRBV6-3,-,TRBJ1-1,-
CSVIPGQGPQFF,TGCAGCGTCATACCGGGACAGGGCCCGCAGTTCTTC,TRBV29-1,-,TRBJ2-1,TRBD1
CASSAQTDTQYF,TGTGCCAGTAGTGCCCAGACAGATACGCAGTATTTT,TRBV19,-,TRBJ2-3,-
CASSQDGGQQKGYTF,TGTGCCAGCAGCCAAGATGGTGGGCAGCAAAAGGGCTACACCTTC,TRBV4-2,-,TRBJ1-2,-
CASSLGTSGGGETQYF,TGTGCCAGCAGCTTAGGGACTAGCGGGGGAGGGGAGACCCAGTACTTC,TRBV7-8,-,TRBJ2-5,TRBD2
CASSQELNNEQFF,TGCGCCAGCAGCCAAGAGTTGAACAATGAGCAGTTCTTC,TRBV4-3,-,TRBJ2-1,-
CASSKTAGTEKTQYF,TGTGCCAGCAGCAAAACCGCCGGGACAGAAAAGACCCAGTACTTC,TRBV7-2,-,TRBJ2-5,TRBD1
CASTHPGASGYNEQFF,TGTGCCAGCACGCACCCCGGGGCTAGCGGCTACAATGAGCAGTTCTTC,TRBV11-1,-,TRBJ2-1,TRBD2
CASTRRPGTYEQYF,TGTGCCAGCACCCGAAGGCCAGGGACCTACGAGCAGTACTTC,TRBV5-4,once,TRBJ2-7,-